This record covers a single T cell receptor beta chain. The antigen is undetermined. This CDR3 region has 15 residues. J gave up 6 bases and V 5 bases, and 12 bases lay outside the gene matches. The germline CDR1 and CDR2 sequences are WSHSY and SAAADI. This specimen belongs to a study of post-analysis software for immune sequencing data. Study overall: The disease courses covered relapsing-remitting, secondary progressive and progressive-relapsing multiple sclerosis.

The TCR beta cDNA libraries carried unique molecular identifiers. Out of 1 to 10 million T cells, some 500,000 cDNA molecules were generated. Via MiXCR, TCRdb re-called the PCR reads, giving one row per CDR3 protein. The sample lists more than 500,000 distinct CDR3 sequences, roughly 34% seen once, with 6% in the top ten. Broader study findings: Compared with controls, patients had more of 4 to 6 TRBV segments, including TRBV5-6, TRBV5-1 and TRBV20-1. Strong co-clustering by F measure was evident for samples that had been prepared in the same batch.

The gene calls are TRBV10-2 and TRBJ1-1, with 7 bases identical to TRBD1. The clonotype originates from a girl under 18 with multiple sclerosis. The sample comprised blood. CDR3 sequence (DNA): TGCGCCAGCAGTCCAAGGACAGGAAGAAGGCCTGAAGCTTTCTTT. Its translation is CASSPRTGRRPEAFF.